Each of the 9 T cell receptor beta chains below was sequenced from the same sample in a study of T-cell memory formation after mild COVID-19. TCRdb processed the 5' RACE reads anew with MiXCR; each CDR3 protein has one entry. The sample yields around 250,000 distinct CDR3 sequences, 16% seen once. The sequenced sample was PBMCs or a T cell subset sorted from them (not recorded which). All receptors come from a man aged 18 to 29 who had mild COVID-19 (a few samples of this study predate the infection). Cell type and time point are not known.

This chain uses TRBV28 with TRBJ1-5, with TRBD1 matching 7 bases. CDR3 length: 15 amino acids. The junction had 5 bases not matched to a gene; V was cut back by 4 bases and J by 2 bases. Germline V lookup: CDR1 MDHEN, CDR2 SYDVKM. CDR3 region: CASSSGDSRNQPQHF. The CDR3 region has the DNA TGTGCCAGCAGTTCAGGGGACAGTCGCAATCAGCCCCAGCATTTT.

This clonotype was seen only once. The chain combines TRBV4-2 with TRBJ2-1, with D unclear. There are 14 residues in the CDR3. Germline lookup yields CDR1 LGHNA and CDR2 YNFKEQ. V lost 3 bases and J 7 bases, leaving 13 bases between the germline ends. The CDR3 nucleotides are TGTGCCAGCAGCCAGGAACATGGAAGAAATGAGCAGTTCTTC. Its translation: CASSQEHGRNEQFF.

The rearrangement links TRBV9 to TRBJ2-3; 8 positions agree with TRBD2. After removal of 0 bases from V and 4 bases from J, the junction contained 1 base not matched to a gene. The CDR3 runs to 14 residues. Germline V gene sequence: CDR1 SGDLS, CDR2 YYNGEE. CDR3 loop: CASSVGGGPDTQYF. The CDR3 coding sequence is TGTGCCAGCAGCGTAGGCGGGGGGCCAGATACGCAGTATTTT.

This clonotype was detected only a few times. V gene TRBV11-2 combines with J gene TRBJ1-6; 8 positions agree with TRBD1. Per germline, CDR1 SGHAT and CDR2 FQNNGV. The CDR3 has 16 residues. Trimming removed 5 bases from V and 7 bases from J; junction bases left unmatched: 10. The CDR3: CASSPRGQVENSPLHF. The CDR3 DNA reads as TGTGCCAGCAGCCCTCGGGGACAGGTCGAGAATTCACCCCTCCACTTT.

In its sample, this clonotype was seen a few times. The rearrangement links TRBV4-1 to TRBJ2-1; D unclear. CDR1 MGHRA and CDR2 YSYEKL come from the germline V gene. Trimming took 2 bases from V and 4 from J, leaving 12 bases between them. The CDR3 runs to 15 residues. The CDR3 nucleotides are TGCGCCAGCAGCCAAAGGGTGGTGGGGTACAATGAGCAGTTCTTC. This codes for CASSQRVVGYNEQFF.

This clonotype was seen ten or more times. The J gene is TRBJ1-1, the V gene TRBV12-3 or TRBV12-4, with unresolved D. Trimming removed 6 bases from V and 11 bases from J, with 16 bases in between. CDR3 length equals 12 residues. CDR3 region: CASSPPGKKAFF. The CDR3 DNA follows: TGTGCCAGCAGCCCCCCGGGGAAGAAGGCTTTCTTT.

Only a few counts were recorded for this clonotype. This chain joins TRBV4-3 and TRBJ2-7; D might be TRBD2 (7 bases). Trimming took 1 base from V and 2 from J, leaving 18 bases between them. The CDR3 has 17 amino acids. Germline values: CDR1 LGHNA, CDR2 YSLEER. The CDR3 DNA sequence: TGCGCCAGCAGCCAAGGAGGGGGACTAACCAAACCCTACGAGCAGTACTTC. Residues: CASSQGGGLTKPYEQYF.

This clonotype turned up a few times. This sequence joins TRBV5-6 and TRBJ2-1, with 8 bases that match TRBD1. The germline CDR1 and CDR2 sequences are SGHDT and YYEEEE. The CDR3 is made up of 15 amino acids. V was clipped by 4 bases and J by 4 bases; unmatched bases: 7. The CDR3 DNA is TGTGCCAGCAGCAGCCGGGACAGGCTATACAATGAGCAGTTCTTC. The encoded protein is CASSSRDRLYNEQFF.

This clonotype was recorded many times. V and J are TRBV19 and TRBJ2-1; possibly TRBD1 for D (6 bases). Germline values: CDR1 LNHDA, CDR2 SQIVND (reference sequence). Trimming shortened V by 6 bases and J by 0 bases, and 9 bases separated the two germline ends. The CDR3 sequence is 14 residues long. In DNA, the CDR3 is TGTGCCAGTAGCCAGGACAGCTCCTACAATGAGCAGTTCTTC. Its protein is CASSQDSSYNEQFF.